Following are 8 T cell receptor beta chains from one sample sequenced in a study of response to subunit inactivated influenza vaccine. TCRdb reprocessed the RT-PCR reads via MiXCR and lists one record per CDR3 protein. Among more than 550,000 distinct CDR3 sequences listed, approximately 12% were seen once. Sequencing used PBMCs from blood, obtained on the day of vaccination. Source of these receptors: a man aged 45 to 65 who received an inactivated influenza vaccine.

This clonotype was detected a few times. The rearrangement joins TRBV3-1 to TRBJ2-7; D uncertain. The CDR3 is 12 residues long. CDR1 is LGHDT and CDR2 is YNNKEL in the germline V gene (reference sequence). V lost 1 base and J lost 7, with 8 bases in between. The CDR3 loop reads CASSQGGLEQYF. The CDR3 DNA sequence: TGTGCCAGCAGCCAAGGCGGATTGGAGCAGTACTTC.

This clonotype was observed many times. This chain connects TRBV12-3 or TRBV12-4 to TRBJ1-5; the D gene is possibly TRBD1 (6 bases). The germline V and J ends were trimmed by 6 bases and 2 bases, with 11 bases remaining between them. The CDR3 sequence is 14 residues long. The DNA for the CDR3 is TGTGCCAGCAGCCCAACAGGGCGCAATCAGCCCCAGCATTTT. Translation gives CASSPTGRNQPQHF.

The chain links TRBV6-1 to TRBJ1-1; D perhaps matches TRBD1 (6 bases). V lost 6 bases and J lost 0, with 14 bases in between. Germline CDR1 and CDR2: MNHNS and SASEGT. The CDR3 consists of 15 residues. Here the CDR3 DNA reads TGTGCCAGCAGGATGGTAGGGGGTTTGAACACTGAAGCTTTCTTT. Encoded protein: CASRMVGGLNTEAFF.

This clonotype turned up a few times. The V call is TRBV7-3, the J call TRBJ2-2, with 11 bases aligning to TRBD2. From germline, CDR1 is SGHTA and CDR2 FQGTGA. The CDR3 is 16 amino acids. V lost 4 bases to trimming and J lost 4 bases; unmatched junction nucleotides: 5. This CDR3 is CASSSGLAGRTGELFF. CDR3 coding DNA: TGTGCCAGCAGCTCCGGACTAGCGGGTCGCACCGGGGAGCTGTTTTTT.

The chain joins TRBV27 to TRBJ2-7; D ambiguous. The germline V and J ends were trimmed by 2 bases and 7 bases, with 12 bases remaining between them. Germline V CDR1 and CDR2: MNHEY, SMNVEV (reference sequence). This CDR3 region has 13 residues. CDR3 coding DNA: TGTGCCAGCAGTTTAATGCCGGCTCTAGAGCAGTACTTC. As protein: CASSLMPALEQYF.

This clonotype occurred a few times. The V and J genes are TRBV12-3 or TRBV12-4 and TRBJ2-1; D not certain. V lost 5 bases and J lost 5, with 13 bases in between. CDR3 size: 14 residues. The CDR3 reads CASSPGTKDNEQFF. The CDR3 bases are TGTGCCAGCAGTCCCGGTACGAAAGACAATGAGCAGTTCTTC.

V is TRBV6-1 and J is TRBJ1-1; D is undetermined. The CDR3 is 13 amino acids. V was clipped by 6 bases and J by 4 bases, with 12 bases between them. Germline V gene lookup returns CDR1 MNHNS and CDR2 SASEGT. The CDR3 bases are TGTGCCAGCAGCTTCGGGTGGTCCACTGAAGCTTTCTTT. Its protein product is CASSFGWSTEAFF.

The chain recombines TRBV27 with TRBJ2-7; either TRBD1 or TRBD2 may fit D (6 bases each). This CDR3 has 15 residues. The germline CDR1 and CDR2 sequences are MNHEY and SMNVEV (reference sequence). V lost 8 bases to trimming and J lost 0 bases, with 17 bases between them. The CDR3 spells CASRQVGGFSYEQYF. CDR3 DNA: TGTGCCAGCCGTCAAGTCGGGGGCTTCTCCTACGAGCAGTACTTC.